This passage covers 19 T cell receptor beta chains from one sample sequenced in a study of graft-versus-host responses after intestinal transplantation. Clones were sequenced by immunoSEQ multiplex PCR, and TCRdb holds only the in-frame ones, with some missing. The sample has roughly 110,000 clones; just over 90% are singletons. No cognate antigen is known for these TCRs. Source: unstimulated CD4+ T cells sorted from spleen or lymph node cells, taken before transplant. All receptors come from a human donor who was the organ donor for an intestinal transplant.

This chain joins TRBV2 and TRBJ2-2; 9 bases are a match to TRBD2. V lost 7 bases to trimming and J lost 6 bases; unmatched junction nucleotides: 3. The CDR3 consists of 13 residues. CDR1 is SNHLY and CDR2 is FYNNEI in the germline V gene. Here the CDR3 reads CASMSGRSGELFF. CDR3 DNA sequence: TGTGCCAGCATGAGCGGGAGGTCCGGGGAGCTGTTTTTT.

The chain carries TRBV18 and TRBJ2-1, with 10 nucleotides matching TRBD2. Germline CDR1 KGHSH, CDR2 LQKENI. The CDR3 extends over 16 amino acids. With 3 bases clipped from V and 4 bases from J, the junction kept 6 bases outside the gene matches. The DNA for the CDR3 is TGTGCCAGCTCACCGGTAGGACTAGCGGTTTACAATGAGCAGTTCTTC. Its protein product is CASSPVGLAVYNEQFF.

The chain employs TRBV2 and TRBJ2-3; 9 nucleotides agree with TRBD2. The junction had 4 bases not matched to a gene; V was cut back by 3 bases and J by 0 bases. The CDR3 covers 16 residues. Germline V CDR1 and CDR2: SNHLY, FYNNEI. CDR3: CASSDLLAGSTDTQYF. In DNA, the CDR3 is TGTGCCAGCAGTGACCTACTAGCGGGTAGCACAGATACGCAGTATTTT.

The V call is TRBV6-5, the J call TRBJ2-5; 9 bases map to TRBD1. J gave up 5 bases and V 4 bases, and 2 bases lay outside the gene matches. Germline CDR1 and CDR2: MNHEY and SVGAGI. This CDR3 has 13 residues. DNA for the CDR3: TGTGCCAGCAGTTGGACAGGGGTCGAGACCCAGTACTTC. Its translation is CASSWTGVETQYF.

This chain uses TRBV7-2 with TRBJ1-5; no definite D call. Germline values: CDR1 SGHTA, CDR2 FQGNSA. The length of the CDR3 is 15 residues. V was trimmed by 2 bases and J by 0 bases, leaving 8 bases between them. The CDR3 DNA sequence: TGTGCCAGCAGCTTAAGTATTTATAGCAATCAGCCCCAGCATTTT. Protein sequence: CASSLSIYSNQPQHF.

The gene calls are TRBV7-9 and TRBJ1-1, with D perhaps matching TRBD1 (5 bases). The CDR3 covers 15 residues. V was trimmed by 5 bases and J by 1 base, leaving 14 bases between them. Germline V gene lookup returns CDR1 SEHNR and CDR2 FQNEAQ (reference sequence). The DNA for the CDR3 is TGTGCCAGCAGCCGGCCGGACCAGGGGAACACTGAAGCTTTCTTT. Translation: CASSRPDQGNTEAFF. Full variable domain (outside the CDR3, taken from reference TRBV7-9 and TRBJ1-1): DTGVSQNPRHKITKRGQNVTFRCDPISEHNRLYWYRQTLGQGPEFLTYFQNEAQLEKSRLLSDRFSAERPKGSFSTLEIQRTEQGDSAMYLCASSRPDQGNTEAFFGQGTRLTVV.

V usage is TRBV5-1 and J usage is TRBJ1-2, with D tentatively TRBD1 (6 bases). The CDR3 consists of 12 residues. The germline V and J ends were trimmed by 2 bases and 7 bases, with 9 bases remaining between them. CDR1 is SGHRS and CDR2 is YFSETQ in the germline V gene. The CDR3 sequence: CASSFTGTGYTF. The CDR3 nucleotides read TGCGCCAGCAGCTTTACAGGGACTGGCTACACCTTC.

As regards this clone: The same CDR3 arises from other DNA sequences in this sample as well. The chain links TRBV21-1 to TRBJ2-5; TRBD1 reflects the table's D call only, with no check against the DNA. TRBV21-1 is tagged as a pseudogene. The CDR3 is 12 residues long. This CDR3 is CASSKGGETQYF. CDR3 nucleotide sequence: TGTGCCAGCAGCAAAGGGGGCGAGACCCAGTACTTC.

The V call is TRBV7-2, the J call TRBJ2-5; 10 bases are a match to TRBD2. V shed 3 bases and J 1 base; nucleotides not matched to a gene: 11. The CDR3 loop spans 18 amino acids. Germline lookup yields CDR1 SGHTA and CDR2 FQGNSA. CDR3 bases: TGTGCCAGCAGCTTTCGTGCTAGCGGGAGCTTTGTCCAAGAGACCCAGTACTTC. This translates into CASSFRASGSFVQETQYF. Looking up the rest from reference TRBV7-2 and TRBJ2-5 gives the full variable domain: GAGVSQSPSNKVTEKGKDVELRCDPISGHTALYWYRQSLGQGLEFLIYFQGNSAPDKSGLPSDRFSAERTGGSVSTLTIQRTQQEDSAVYLCASSFRASGSFVQETQYFGPGTRLLVL.

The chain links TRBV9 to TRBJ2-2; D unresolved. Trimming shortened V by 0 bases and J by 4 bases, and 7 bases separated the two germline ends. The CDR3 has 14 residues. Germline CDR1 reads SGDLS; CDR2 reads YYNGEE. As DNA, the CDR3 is TGTGCCAGCAGCGTAGCTCAATTCACCGGGGAGCTGTTTTTT. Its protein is CASSVAQFTGELFF.

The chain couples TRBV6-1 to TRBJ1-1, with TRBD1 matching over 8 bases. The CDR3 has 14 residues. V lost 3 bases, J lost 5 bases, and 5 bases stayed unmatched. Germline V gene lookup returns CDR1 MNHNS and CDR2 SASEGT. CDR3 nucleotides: TGTGCCAGCAGTGATAGGACAGGGCTTACTGAAGCTTTCTTT. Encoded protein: CASSDRTGLTEAFF.

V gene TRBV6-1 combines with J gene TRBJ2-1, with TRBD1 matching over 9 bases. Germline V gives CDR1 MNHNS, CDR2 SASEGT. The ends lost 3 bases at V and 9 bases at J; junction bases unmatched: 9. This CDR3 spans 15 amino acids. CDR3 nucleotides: TGTGCCAGCAGTGAGGAGACAGGGGGATTCAGTGAGCAGTTCTTC. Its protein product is CASSEETGGFSEQFF.

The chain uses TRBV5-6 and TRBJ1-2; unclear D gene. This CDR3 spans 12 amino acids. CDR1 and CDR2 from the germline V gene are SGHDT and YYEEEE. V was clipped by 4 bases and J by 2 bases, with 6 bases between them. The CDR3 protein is CASSDKNYGYTF. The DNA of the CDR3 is TGTGCCAGCAGCGACAAAAACTATGGCTACACCTTC.

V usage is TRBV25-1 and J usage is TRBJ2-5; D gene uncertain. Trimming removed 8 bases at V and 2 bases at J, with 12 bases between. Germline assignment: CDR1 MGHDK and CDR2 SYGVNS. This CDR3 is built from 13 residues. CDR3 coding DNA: TGTGCCAGCCGCTCCATTTGGCAAGAGACCCAGTACTTC. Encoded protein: CASRSIWQETQYF.

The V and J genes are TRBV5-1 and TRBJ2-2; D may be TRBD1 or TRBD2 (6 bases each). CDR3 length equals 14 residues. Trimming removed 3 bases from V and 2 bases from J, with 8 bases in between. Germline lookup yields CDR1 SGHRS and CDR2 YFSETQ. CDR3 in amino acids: CASSWGANTGELFF. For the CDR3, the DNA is TGCGCCAGCAGCTGGGGGGCCAACACCGGGGAGCTGTTTTTT.

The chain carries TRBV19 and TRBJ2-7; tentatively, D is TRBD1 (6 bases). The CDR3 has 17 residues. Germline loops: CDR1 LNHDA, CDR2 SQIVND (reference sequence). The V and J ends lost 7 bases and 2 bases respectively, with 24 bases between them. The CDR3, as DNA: TGTGCCAGTAATTCATTGCCCAGGGGTTCGATAGCCTACGAGCAGTACTTC. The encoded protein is CASNSLPRGSIAYEQYF. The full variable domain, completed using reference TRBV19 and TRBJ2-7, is DGGITQSPKYLFRKEGQNVTLSCEQNLNHDAMYWYRQDPGQGLRLIYYSQIVNDFQKGDIAEGYSVSREKKESFPLTVTSAQKNPTAFYLCASNSLPRGSIAYEQYFGPGTRLTVT.

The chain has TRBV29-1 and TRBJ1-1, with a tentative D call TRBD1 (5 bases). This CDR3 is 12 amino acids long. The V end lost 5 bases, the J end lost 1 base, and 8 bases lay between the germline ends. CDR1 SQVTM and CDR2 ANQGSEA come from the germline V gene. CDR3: CSVRRGNTEAFF. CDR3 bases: TGCAGCGTTCGGAGGGGGAACACTGAAGCTTTCTTT.

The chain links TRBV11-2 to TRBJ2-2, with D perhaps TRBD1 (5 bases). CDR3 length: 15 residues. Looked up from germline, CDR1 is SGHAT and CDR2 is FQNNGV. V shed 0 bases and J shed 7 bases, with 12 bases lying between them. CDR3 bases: TGTGCCAGCAGCTTAGATAGGGGTTCTGGCGGGGAGCTGTTTTTT. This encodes CASSLDRGSGGELFF.

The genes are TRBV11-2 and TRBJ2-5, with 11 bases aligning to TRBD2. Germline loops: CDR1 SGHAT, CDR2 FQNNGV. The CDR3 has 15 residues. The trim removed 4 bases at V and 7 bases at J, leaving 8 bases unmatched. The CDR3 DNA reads TGTGCCAGCAGCTACTTGGGGACTAGCGGCTTGACCCAGTACTTC. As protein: CASSYLGTSGLTQYF.